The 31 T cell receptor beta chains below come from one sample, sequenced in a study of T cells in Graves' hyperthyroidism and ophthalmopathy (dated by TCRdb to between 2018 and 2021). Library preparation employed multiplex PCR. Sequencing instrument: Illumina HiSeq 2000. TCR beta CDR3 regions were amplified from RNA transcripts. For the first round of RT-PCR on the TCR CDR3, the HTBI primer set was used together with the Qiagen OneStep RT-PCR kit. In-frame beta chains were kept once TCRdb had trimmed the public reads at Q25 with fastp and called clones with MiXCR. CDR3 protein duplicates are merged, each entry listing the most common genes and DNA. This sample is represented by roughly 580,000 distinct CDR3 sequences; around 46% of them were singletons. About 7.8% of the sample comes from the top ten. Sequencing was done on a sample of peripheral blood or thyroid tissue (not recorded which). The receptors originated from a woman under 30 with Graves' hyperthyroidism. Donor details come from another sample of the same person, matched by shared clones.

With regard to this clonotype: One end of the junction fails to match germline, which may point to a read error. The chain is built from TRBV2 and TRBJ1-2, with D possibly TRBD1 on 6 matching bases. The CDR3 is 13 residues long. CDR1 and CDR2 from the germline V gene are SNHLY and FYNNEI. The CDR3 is CASRDTGRDGFTF. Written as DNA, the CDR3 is TGTGCCAGCAGGGACACAGGGAGGGATGGCTTCACCTTC.

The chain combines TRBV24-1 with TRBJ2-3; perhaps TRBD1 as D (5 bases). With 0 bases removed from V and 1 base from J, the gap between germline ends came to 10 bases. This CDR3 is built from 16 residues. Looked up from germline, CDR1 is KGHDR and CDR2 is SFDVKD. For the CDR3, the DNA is TGTGCCACCAGTGATTTGAGGAAACAGGGCACAGATACGCAGTATTTT. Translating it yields CATSDLRKQGTDTQYF.

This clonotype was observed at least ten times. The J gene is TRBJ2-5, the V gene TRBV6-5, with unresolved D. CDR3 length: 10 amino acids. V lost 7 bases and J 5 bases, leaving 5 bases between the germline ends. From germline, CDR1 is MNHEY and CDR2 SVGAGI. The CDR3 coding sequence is TGTGCCAGCAAGCGTGAGACCCAGTACTTC. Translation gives CASKRETQYF.

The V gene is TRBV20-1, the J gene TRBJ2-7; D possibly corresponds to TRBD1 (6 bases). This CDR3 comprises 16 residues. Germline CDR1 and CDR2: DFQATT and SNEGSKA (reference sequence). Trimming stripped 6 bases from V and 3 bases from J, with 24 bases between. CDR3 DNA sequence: TGCAGTGCCCCCGCACCACGCACAGGACAGTTCTACGAGCAGTACTTC. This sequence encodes CSAPAPRTGQFYEQYF.

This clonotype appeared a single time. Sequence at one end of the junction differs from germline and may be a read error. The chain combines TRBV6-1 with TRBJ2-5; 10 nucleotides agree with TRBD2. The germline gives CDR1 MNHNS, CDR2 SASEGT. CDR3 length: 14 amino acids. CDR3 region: CARGLAGGNETQYF. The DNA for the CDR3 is TGTGCCAGGGGCTTAGCGGGAGGTAATGAGACTCAGTACTTC.

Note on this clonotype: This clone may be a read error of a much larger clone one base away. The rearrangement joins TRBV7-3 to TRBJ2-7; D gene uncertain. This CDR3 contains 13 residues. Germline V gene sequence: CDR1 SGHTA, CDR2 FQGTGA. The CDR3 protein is CASSLRKGYEQHF. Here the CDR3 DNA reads TGTGCCAGCAGCTTAAGGAAGGGCTACGAGCAGCACTTC.

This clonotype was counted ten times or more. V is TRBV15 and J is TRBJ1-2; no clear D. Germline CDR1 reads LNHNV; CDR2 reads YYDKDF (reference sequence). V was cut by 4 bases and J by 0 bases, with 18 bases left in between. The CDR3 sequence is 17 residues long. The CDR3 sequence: CATSIRWVMDSNYGYTF. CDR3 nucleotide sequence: TGTGCCACCAGCATCAGATGGGTTATGGATTCTAACTATGGCTACACCTTC.

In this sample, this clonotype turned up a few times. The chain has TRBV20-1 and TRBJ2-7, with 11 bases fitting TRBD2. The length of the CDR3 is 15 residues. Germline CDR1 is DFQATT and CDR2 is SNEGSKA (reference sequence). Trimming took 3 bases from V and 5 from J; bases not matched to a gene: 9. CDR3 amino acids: CSARLPSGRKNEQYF. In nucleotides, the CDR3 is TGCAGTGCTAGGCTGCCTAGCGGGAGGAAGAACGAGCAGTACTTC.

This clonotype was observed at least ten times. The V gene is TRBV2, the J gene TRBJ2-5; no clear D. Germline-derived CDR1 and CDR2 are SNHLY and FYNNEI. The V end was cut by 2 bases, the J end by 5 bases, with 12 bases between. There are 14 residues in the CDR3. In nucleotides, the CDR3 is TGTGCCAGCAGTGAAAGGTACCCGTTGGAGACCCAGTACTTC. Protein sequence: CASSERYPLETQYF.

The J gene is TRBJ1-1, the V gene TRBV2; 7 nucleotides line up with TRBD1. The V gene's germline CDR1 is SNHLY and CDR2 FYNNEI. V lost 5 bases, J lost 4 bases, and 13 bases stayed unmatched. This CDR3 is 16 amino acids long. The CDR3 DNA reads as TGTGCCAGCAGTACAAGAGTAGCGGGACAGCCCACTGAAGCTTTCTTT. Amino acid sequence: CASSTRVAGQPTEAFF.

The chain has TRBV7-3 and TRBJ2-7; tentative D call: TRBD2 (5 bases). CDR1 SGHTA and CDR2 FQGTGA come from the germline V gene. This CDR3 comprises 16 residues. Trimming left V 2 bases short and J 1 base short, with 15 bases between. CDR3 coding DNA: TGTGCCAGCAGCTTAGGCCACGGGGTGAGGTCCTACGAGCAGTACTTC. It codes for CASSLGHGVRSYEQYF.

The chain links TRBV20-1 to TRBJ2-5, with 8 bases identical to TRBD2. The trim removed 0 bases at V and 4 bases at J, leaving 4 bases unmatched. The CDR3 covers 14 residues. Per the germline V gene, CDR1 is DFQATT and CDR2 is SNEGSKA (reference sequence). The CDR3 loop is CSARDGTRAETQYF. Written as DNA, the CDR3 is TGCAGTGCTAGAGACGGGACTAGGGCAGAGACCCAGTACTTC.

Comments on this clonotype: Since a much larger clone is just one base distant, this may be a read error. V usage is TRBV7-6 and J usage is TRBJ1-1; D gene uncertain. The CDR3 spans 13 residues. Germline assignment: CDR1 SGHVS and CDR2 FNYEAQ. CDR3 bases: TGTGCCAGCAGAAGACTGCAGAACACTGAAGTTTTCTTT. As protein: CASRRLQNTEVFF. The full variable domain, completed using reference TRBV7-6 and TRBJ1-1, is GAGVSQSPRYKVTKRGQDVALRCDPISGHVSLYWYRQALGQGPEFLTYFNYEAQQDKSGLPNDRFSAERPEGSISTLTIQRTEQRDSAMYRCASRRLQNTEVFFGQGTRLTVV.

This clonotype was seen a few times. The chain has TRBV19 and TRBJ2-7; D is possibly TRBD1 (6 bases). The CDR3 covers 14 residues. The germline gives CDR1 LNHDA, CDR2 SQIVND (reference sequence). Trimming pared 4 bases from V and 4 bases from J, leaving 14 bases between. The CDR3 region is CASSREQGFYEQYF. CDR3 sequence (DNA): TGTGCCAGTAGTAGGGAACAGGGTTTTTACGAGCAGTACTTC.

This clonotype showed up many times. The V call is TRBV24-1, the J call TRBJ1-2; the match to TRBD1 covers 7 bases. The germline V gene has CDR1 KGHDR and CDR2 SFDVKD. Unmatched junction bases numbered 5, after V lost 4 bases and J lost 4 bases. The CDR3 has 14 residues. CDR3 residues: CATSDGTVFYGYTF. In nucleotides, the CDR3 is TGTGCCACCAGTGACGGGACAGTGTTCTATGGCTACACCTTC.

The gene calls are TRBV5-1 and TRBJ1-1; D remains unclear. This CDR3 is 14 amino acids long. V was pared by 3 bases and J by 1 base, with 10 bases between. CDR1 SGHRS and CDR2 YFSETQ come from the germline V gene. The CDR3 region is CASSYHLGNTEAFF. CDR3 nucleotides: TGCGCCAGCAGCTACCACCTAGGGAACACTGAAGCTTTCTTT.

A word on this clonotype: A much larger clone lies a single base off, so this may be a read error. Here the CDR3 reads CASSPPGQGAYGHTF. CDR3 DNA: TGTGCCAGCAGCCCTCCAGGACAGGGAGCCTATGGCCACACCTTC. V and J are TRBV7-8 and TRBJ1-2; TRBD1 matches 8 bases. The germline V gene has CDR1 SGHVS and CDR2 FQNEAQ. CDR3 length: 15 amino acids.

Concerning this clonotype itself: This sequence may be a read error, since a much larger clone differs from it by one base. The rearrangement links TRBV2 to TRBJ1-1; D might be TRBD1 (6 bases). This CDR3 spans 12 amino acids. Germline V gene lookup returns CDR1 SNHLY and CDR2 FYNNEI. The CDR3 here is CASSAGETGAFF. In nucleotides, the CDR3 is TGTGCCAGCAGTGCAGGGGAGACTGGAGCTTTCTTT.

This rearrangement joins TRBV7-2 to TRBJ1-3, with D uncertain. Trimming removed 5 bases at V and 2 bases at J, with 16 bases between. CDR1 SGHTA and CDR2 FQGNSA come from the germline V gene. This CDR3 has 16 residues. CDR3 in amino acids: CASSLGPPLAGNTIYF. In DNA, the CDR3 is TGTGCCAGCAGCCTCGGACCTCCTCTTGCTGGAAACACCATATATTTT.

The CDR3 region is CASSVLENTEAFF. The CDR3 DNA reads TGTGCCAGCAGCGTACTGGAGAACACTGAAGCTTTCTTT. V gene TRBV7-9 combines with J gene TRBJ1-1; no clear D. V was pared by 5 bases and J by 1 base, with 8 bases between. The CDR3 length is 13 residues. Germline CDR1 reads SEHNR; CDR2 reads FQNEAQ (reference sequence).

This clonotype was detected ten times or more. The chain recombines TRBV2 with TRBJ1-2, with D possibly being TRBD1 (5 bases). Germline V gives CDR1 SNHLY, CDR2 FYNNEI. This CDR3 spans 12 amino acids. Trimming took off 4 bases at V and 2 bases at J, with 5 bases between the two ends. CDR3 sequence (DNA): TGTGCCAGCAGTGGGGGGAACTATGGCTACACCTTC. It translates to CASSGGNYGYTF.

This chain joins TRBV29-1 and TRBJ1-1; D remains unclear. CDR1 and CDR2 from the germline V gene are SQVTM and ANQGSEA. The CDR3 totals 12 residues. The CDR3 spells CSEERESTEAFF. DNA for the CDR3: TGCAGTGAAGAGAGGGAGAGCACTGAAGCTTTCTTT.

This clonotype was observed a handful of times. The CDR3 protein is CASSLAPGANVLTF. The CDR3 coding sequence is TGTGCCAGCAGTTTAGCGCCTGGGGCCAACGTCCTGACTTTC. The V call is TRBV12-3 or TRBV12-4, the J call TRBJ2-6; D remains unclear. The CDR3 contains 14 residues. V was cut by 0 bases and J by 2 bases, with 2 bases left in between.

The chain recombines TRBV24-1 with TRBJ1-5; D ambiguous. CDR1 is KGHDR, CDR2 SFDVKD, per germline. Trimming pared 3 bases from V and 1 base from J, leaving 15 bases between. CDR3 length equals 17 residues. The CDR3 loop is CATSDPGSLGSNQPQHF. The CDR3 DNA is TGTGCCACCAGTGATCCGGGGTCCCTCGGGAGCAATCAGCCCCAGCATTTT.

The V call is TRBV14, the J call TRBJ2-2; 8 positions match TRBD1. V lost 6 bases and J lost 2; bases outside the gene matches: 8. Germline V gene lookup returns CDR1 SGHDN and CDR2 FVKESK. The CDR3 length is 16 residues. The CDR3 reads CASRQGAHGNTGELFF. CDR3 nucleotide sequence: TGTGCCAGCAGGCAGGGGGCTCACGGAAACACCGGGGAGCTGTTTTTT.

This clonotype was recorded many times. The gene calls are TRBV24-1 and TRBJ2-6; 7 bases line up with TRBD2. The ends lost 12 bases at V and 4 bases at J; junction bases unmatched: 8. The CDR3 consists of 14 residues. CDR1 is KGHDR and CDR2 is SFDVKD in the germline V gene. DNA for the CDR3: TGTGCCGTCAGCGGGAACGCCGGGGCCAACGTCCTGACTTTC. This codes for CAVSGNAGANVLTF.

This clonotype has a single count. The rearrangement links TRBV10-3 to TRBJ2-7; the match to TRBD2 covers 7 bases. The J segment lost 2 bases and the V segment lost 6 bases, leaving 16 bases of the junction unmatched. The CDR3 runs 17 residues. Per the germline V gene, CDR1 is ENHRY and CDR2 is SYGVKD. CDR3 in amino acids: CAISLPSGGRGTYEQYF. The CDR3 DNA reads TGTGCCATCAGCCTCCCCTCTGGCGGGCGGGGGACCTACGAGCAGTACTTC.

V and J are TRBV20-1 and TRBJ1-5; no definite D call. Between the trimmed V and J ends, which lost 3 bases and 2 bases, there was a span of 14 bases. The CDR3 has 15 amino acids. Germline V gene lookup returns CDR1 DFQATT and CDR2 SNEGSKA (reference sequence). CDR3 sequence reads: CSASVGGLGNQPQHF. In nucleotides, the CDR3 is TGCAGTGCTAGCGTAGGTGGGTTGGGCAATCAGCCCCAGCATTTT.

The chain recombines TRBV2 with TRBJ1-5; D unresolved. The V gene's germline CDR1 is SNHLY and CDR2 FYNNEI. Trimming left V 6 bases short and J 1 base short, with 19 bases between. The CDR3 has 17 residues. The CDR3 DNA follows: TGTGCCAGCAGAGAGAGGGTGGCGGTGGGAAGCAATCAGCCCCAGCATTTT. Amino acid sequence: CASRERVAVGSNQPQHF.

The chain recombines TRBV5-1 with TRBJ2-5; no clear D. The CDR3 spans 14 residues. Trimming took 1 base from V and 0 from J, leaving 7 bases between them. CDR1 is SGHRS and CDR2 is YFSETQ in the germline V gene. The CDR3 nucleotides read TGCGCCAGCAGCTTGCTAAGCGACCAAGAGACCCAGTACTTC. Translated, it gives CASSLLSDQETQYF.

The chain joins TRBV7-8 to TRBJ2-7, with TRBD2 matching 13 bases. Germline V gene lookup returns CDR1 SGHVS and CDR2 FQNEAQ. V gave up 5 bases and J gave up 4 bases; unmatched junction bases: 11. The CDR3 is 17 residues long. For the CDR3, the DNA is TGTGCCAGCAGCCCTCCCTTCACTAGCGGGAGGGGTTACGAGCAGTACTTC. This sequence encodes CASSPPFTSGRGYEQYF.